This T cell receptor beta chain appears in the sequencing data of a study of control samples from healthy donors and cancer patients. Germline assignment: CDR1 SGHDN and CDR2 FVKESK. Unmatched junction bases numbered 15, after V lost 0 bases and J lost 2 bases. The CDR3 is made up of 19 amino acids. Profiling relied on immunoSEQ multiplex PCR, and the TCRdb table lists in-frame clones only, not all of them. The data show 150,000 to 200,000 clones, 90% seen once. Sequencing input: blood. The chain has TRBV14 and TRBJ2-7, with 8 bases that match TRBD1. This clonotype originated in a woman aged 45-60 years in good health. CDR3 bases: TGTGCCAGCAGCCAAGATCGGACAGGGAGTTTCATTCAACCCTACGAGCAGTACTTC. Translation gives CASSQDRTGSFIQPYEQYF.